This is a list of T cell receptor beta chains from one sample in a study of blood T cell repertoires in COVID-19. Only in-frame clones appear in the TCRdb table, and some are missing; sequencing was by immunoSEQ multiplex PCR. The sample has some 250,000 clones, about 89% seen once. Sequencing used PBMCs or T cells enriched from blood (not recorded which). The receptor source for this set is a man aged 35 to 55 who had recovered from COVID-19. The conserved cysteine and the conserved F or W are not part of the CDR3 here.

V gene	J gene	CDR3 protein
TRBV5-1	TRBJ2-3	ASSSTGGTDTQY
TRBV5-1	TRBJ1-1	ASSLAASTMNTEAF
TRBV11-2	TRBJ2-6	ASSLSQGPSGANVLT
TRBV11-3	TRBJ1-1	ASSFGGAGNTEAF
TRBV12-3/TRBV12-4	TRBJ2-2	ASSLTRSGELF
TRBV5-1	TRBJ2-2	ASSLLAGTSTGELF
TRBV9	TRBJ2-1	ASSPSLWATIEQF
TRBV19	TRBJ1-5	ASSRGMRNQPQH
TRBV3-1/TRBV3-2	TRBJ2-1	ASSNQRGHNEQF
TRBV6-1	TRBJ1-5	ASSETGLRGNQPQH